Sequencing of this T cell receptor (beta chain) was carried out in a study of cytomegalovirus exposure and HLA in healthy donors. Primers included in the PCR were 60 Vbeta and 13 Jbeta primers. Sequenced by immunoSEQ multiplex PCR; TCRdb stores in-frame clones only, minus some. The table records about 140,000 clones, roughly 76% of them present only once. Germline V lookup: CDR1 SGHKS, CDR2 YYEKEE (reference sequence). This CDR3 region has 14 residues. The V gene lost 4 bases and the J gene lost 0 bases, with 10 bases spanning the gap. V is TRBV5-5 and J is TRBJ1-1; no clear D gene. The sequenced sample was PBMCs. This TCR derives from a woman between 35 and 50 years old in good health and CMV-seronegative. Written as DNA, the CDR3 is TGTGCCAGCAGCATCCAGGCGTTGAACACTGAAGCTTTCTTT. Translating it yields CASSIQALNTEAFF.